The 25 T cell receptor beta chains presented below share a single source sample, sequenced in a study of CD8 T cells in Susac syndrome. The RNA input was roughly 0.45 to 1 ug, and it was reverse transcribed with random hexamers. TCRdb fed the immunoSEQ multiplex PCR reads into MiXCR, producing one record per CDR3 protein. The repertoire holds 250,000 to 300,000 distinct CDR3 sequences, with approximately 81% as singletons. Sequences were obtained from CD8+ T cells from PBMCs. All receptors come from a human donor with multiple sclerosis.

The chain joins TRBV7-9 to TRBJ1-1; D unclear. Germline loops: CDR1 SEHNR, CDR2 FQNEAQ (reference sequence). This CDR3 is built from 15 residues. Trimming left V 8 bases short and J 0 bases short, with 16 bases between. The CDR3 region has the DNA TGTGCCAGCCGTCCCAAGGGAGGAATGAACACTGAAGCTTTCTTT. It specifies CASRPKGGMNTEAFF. Full variable domain (remainder filled in from reference TRBV7-9 and TRBJ1-1): DTGVSQNPRHKITKRGQNVTFRCDPISEHNRLYWYRQTLGQGPEFLTYFQNEAQLEKSRLLSDRFSAERPKGSFSTLEIQRTEQGDSAMYLCASRPKGGMNTEAFFGQGTRLTVV.

The chain recombines TRBV18 with TRBJ1-1; no reliable D call. Germline CDR1 KGHSH, CDR2 LQKENI. The CDR3 spans 16 residues. V was clipped by 4 bases and J by 0 bases, with 15 bases between them. DNA for the CDR3: TGTGCCAGCTCACAAATGGGAACAGCTATGAACACTGAAGCTTTCTTT. Its protein is CASSQMGTAMNTEAFF.

V gene TRBV28 combines with J gene TRBJ1-4, with a weak D call TRBD1 (5 bases). In germline, CDR1 is MDHEN, CDR2 SYDVKM. The CDR3 runs to 15 residues. The ends were cut back, 3 bases at V and 3 bases at J, with 11 bases in the middle. The chain's CDR3 is CASSFDRGPNEKLFF. The CDR3 nucleotides are TGTGCCAGCAGTTTCGACCGGGGACCTAATGAAAAACTGTTTTTT.

The chain's CDR3 is CASSPRQGLSEQFF. The CDR3 DNA reads as TGTGCCAGCAGCCCAAGACAGGGGTTGAGTGAGCAGTTCTTC. The V and J genes are TRBV7-9 and TRBJ2-1; 8 nucleotides align to TRBD1. This CDR3 region has 14 residues. V gave up 5 bases and J gave up 9 bases; unmatched junction bases: 9. Germline loops: CDR1 SEHNR, CDR2 FQNEAQ (reference sequence).

The chain joins TRBV4-1 to TRBJ1-1; D may be TRBD1 (5 bases). This CDR3 comprises 15 residues. The germline V and J ends were trimmed by 4 bases and 1 base, with 13 bases remaining between them. The germline gives CDR1 MGHRA, CDR2 YSYEKL. The CDR3 reads CASSLSPGTNTEAFF. As DNA, the CDR3 is TGCGCCAGCAGCCTCTCTCCGGGGACGAACACTGAAGCTTTCTTT.

The chain uses TRBV7-8 and TRBJ2-1; 9 nucleotides agree with TRBD2. Germline V gene lookup returns CDR1 SGHVS and CDR2 FQNEAQ. The length of the CDR3 is 18 residues. With V trimmed by 5 bases and J by 7 bases, 18 bases remained unmatched. The CDR3 bases are TGTGCCAGCAGCCTTCCGGGACTAGCCTCTCGGGTGACGAATGAGCAGTTCTTC. It translates to CASSLPGLASRVTNEQFF. The entire variable domain, with the rest obtained from reference TRBV7-8 and TRBJ2-1, is as follows: GAGVSQSPRYKVAKRGQDVALRCDPISGHVSLFWYQQALGQGPEFLTYFQNEAQLDKSGLPSDRFFAERPEGSVSTLKIQRTQQEDSAVYLCASSLPGLASRVTNEQFFGPGTRLTVL.

The CDR3 sequence is CASSAASGRATDTQYF. The CDR3 DNA follows: TGTGCCAGTAGTGCAGCTAGCGGGAGGGCCACAGATACGCAGTATTTT. V usage is TRBV19 and J usage is TRBJ2-3; TRBD2 matches at 12 bases. Germline V gives CDR1 LNHDA, CDR2 SQIVND (reference sequence). The CDR3 runs 16 residues. V trimming: 5 bases; J trimming: 2 bases; junction bases outside the gene matches: 5.

This chain connects TRBV13 to TRBJ2-1; 9 nucleotides line up with TRBD2. The CDR3 contains 15 residues. The V gene end was trimmed by 2 bases and the J gene end by 3 bases; junction bases not matched to a gene: 2. Germline CDR1 is PRHDT and CDR2 is FYEKMQ (reference sequence). The CDR3 sequence is CASSLSSGIYNEQFF. In DNA form, the CDR3 reads TGTGCCAGCAGCTTATCTAGCGGGATCTACAATGAGCAGTTCTTC.

The chain uses TRBV2 and TRBJ2-7, with D tentatively TRBD1 (5 bases). The V gene's germline CDR1 is SNHLY and CDR2 FYNNEI. The CDR3 sequence is 12 residues long. V gave up 6 bases and J gave up 6 bases, with 12 bases separating them. Here the CDR3 reads CASRAQGSEQYF. The DNA for the CDR3 is TGTGCCAGCAGGGCTCAGGGCAGCGAGCAGTACTTC.

The J gene is TRBJ1-5, the V gene TRBV27, with D maybe TRBD1 (6 bases). Trimming took off 8 bases at V and 0 bases at J, with 14 bases between the two ends. In germline, CDR1 is MNHEY, CDR2 SMNVEV (reference sequence). The CDR3 has 15 amino acids. For the CDR3, the DNA is TGTGCCAGCGGGCCCGGGACATATAGCAATCAGCCCCAGCATTTT. This sequence encodes CASGPGTYSNQPQHF.

The chain couples TRBV11-2 to TRBJ2-1; maybe TRBD1 (5 bases). CDR3 length: 15 amino acids. The V and J ends lost 1 base and 4 bases respectively, with 11 bases between them. Germline values: CDR1 SGHAT, CDR2 FQNNGV. CDR3 DNA: TGTGCCAGCAGCTTAGTTCGGCAGGGTTACAATGAGCAGTTCTTC. It is translated as CASSLVRQGYNEQFF. The variable domain in full, with the rest retrieved from reference TRBV11-2 and TRBJ2-1, is EAGVAQSPRYKIIEKRQSVAFWCNPISGHATLYWYQQILGQGPKLLIQFQNNGVVDDSQLPKDRFSAERLKGVDSTLKIQPAKLEDSAVYLCASSLVRQGYNEQFFGPGTRLTVL.

The chain is built from TRBV4-1 and TRBJ2-2, with D possibly being TRBD1 (5 bases). Trimming shortened V by 1 base and J by 3 bases, and 12 bases separated the two germline ends. The CDR3 is 16 amino acids. CDR1 and CDR2 (germline): MGHRA, YSYEKL. The CDR3 DNA follows: TGCGCCAGCAGCCAAGTCCCGCAGGGTCACACCGGGGAGCTGTTTTTT. This encodes CASSQVPQGHTGELFF.

This clonotype was observed a single time. This rearrangement joins TRBV10-3 to TRBJ1-1; D not certain. CDR3 length: 12 residues. Germline V gene sequence: CDR1 ENHRY, CDR2 SYGVKD. The V gene lost 6 bases and the J gene lost 1 base, with 6 bases spanning the gap. CDR3 protein: CAIRPENTEAFF. In DNA, the CDR3 is TGTGCCATCAGACCAGAGAACACTGAAGCTTTCTTT.

This chain joins TRBV27 and TRBJ2-7; TRBD1 agrees at 9 bases. The CDR3 has 14 residues. The V gene end was trimmed by 6 bases and the J gene end by 0 bases; junction bases not matched to a gene: 3. The germline CDR1 and CDR2 sequences are MNHEY and SMNVEV (reference sequence). The CDR3 loop reads CASSWTGASYEQYF. The CDR3 nucleotides read TGTGCCAGCAGCTGGACAGGGGCCTCCTACGAGCAGTACTTC.

The chain uses TRBV15 and TRBJ2-7, with D possibly matching TRBD2 (5 bases). Trimming pared 3 bases from V and 5 bases from J, leaving 11 bases between. Germline V gene lookup returns CDR1 LNHNV and CDR2 YYDKDF (reference sequence). This CDR3 region has 13 residues. The CDR3 DNA follows: TGTGCCACCAGCAGGAGAAGCGGCAACGAGCAGTACTTC. It codes for CATSRRSGNEQYF.

The V gene is TRBV29-1, the J gene TRBJ1-1; D may be TRBD1 (5 bases). The CDR3 is made up of 11 amino acids. V dropped 0 bases and J dropped 11 bases, with 10 bases sitting between them. Germline lookup yields CDR1 SQVTM and CDR2 ANQGSEA. The CDR3 coding sequence is TGCAGCGTTGAAGATCTGTCAGGGGCTTTCTTT. This translates into CSVEDLSGAFF.

The J gene is TRBJ2-7, the V gene TRBV27, with D tentatively TRBD2 (5 bases). CDR1 is MNHEY and CDR2 is SMNVEV in the germline V gene (reference sequence). The CDR3 is made up of 16 amino acids. V was trimmed by 4 bases and J by 1 base, leaving 17 bases between them. CDR3 nucleotides: TGTGCCAGCAGTTGGTCGCTCGGAGCGGCTTCCTACGAGCAGTACTTC. Protein sequence: CASSWSLGAASYEQYF.

This clonotype was detected a few times. The chain combines TRBV9 with TRBJ2-7; 11 bases map to TRBD2. Germline CDR1 SGDLS, CDR2 YYNGEE. Trimming cost V 2 bases and J 2 bases; bases outside gene matches: 3. The CDR3 totals 15 residues. The CDR3 DNA sequence: TGTGCCAGCAGCGTGGGGGGACTAGCGGCCTACGAGCAGTACTTC. Its protein is CASSVGGLAAYEQYF.

Comment on this clonotype: A junction end diverges from the germline sequence, so it may reflect a read error. The CDR3 DNA follows: TGTGCCAGCAGTGGAGGGACTGGAGCTTTCTTT. Translated: CASSGGTGAFF. The chain carries TRBV2 and TRBJ1-1, with TRBD1 as a possible D gene (5 bases). Germline V gene lookup returns CDR1 SNHLY and CDR2 FYNNEI. The length of the CDR3 is 11 residues.

The V call is TRBV11-2, the J call TRBJ2-1, with TRBD1 matching over 9 bases. The CDR3 length is 15 residues. Germline V lookup: CDR1 SGHAT, CDR2 FQNNGV. V lost 4 bases, J lost 7 bases, and 8 bases stayed unmatched. As DNA, the CDR3 is TGTGCCAGCAGCTCCCCGGGACAGGGTGGGAATGAGCAGTTCTTC. Residues: CASSSPGQGGNEQFF.

V and J are TRBV15 and TRBJ1-3; 10 bases map to TRBD1. The CDR3 spans 15 residues. Germline CDR1 and CDR2: LNHNV and YYDKDF (reference sequence). Trimming at V came to 0 bases and at J to 8 bases, leaving 4 bases not matched to a gene. CDR3: CATSRETGGADTIYF. DNA for the CDR3: TGTGCCACCAGCAGAGAGACAGGGGGCGCGGACACCATATATTTT.

V usage is TRBV7-9 and J usage is TRBJ2-1, with 9 bases lining up with TRBD2. Germline lookup yields CDR1 SEHNR and CDR2 FQNEAQ (reference sequence). Trimming cost V 6 bases and J 8 bases; bases outside gene matches: 11. This CDR3 has 15 residues. The chain's CDR3 is CASSLSSGILYEQFF. The DNA for the CDR3 is TGTGCCAGCAGTTTGTCTAGCGGGATACTCTATGAGCAGTTCTTC.

The J gene is TRBJ2-3, the V gene TRBV7-8; D call uncertain. Trimming pared 0 bases from V and 0 bases from J, leaving 13 bases between. Germline CDR1 is SGHVS and CDR2 is FQNEAQ. The length of the CDR3 is 17 residues. CDR3 residues: CASSLASGRLSTDTQYF. The DNA for the CDR3 is TGTGCCAGCAGCTTAGCATCAGGACGCCTTAGCACAGATACGCAGTATTTT.

V usage is TRBV11-2 and J usage is TRBJ2-1; D is unresolved. Per germline, CDR1 SGHAT and CDR2 FQNNGV. The V gene lost 8 bases and the J gene lost 0 bases, with 14 bases spanning the gap. The CDR3 has 15 residues. The CDR3 nucleotides are TGTGCCAGCTCCCGGACCCAGAACTCCTACAATGAGCAGTTCTTC. Residues: CASSRTQNSYNEQFF.

DNA for the CDR3: TGTGCCAGCAGCGTCCGGGGCAGGGGCGCTTCTGGCTACACCTTC. Its translation is CASSVRGRGASGYTF. The chain is built from TRBV9 and TRBJ1-2, with D perhaps TRBD1 (6 bases). CDR1 is SGDLS, CDR2 YYNGEE, per germline. Trimming cost V 2 bases and J 7 bases, with 18 bases left between them. CDR3 length: 15 residues.